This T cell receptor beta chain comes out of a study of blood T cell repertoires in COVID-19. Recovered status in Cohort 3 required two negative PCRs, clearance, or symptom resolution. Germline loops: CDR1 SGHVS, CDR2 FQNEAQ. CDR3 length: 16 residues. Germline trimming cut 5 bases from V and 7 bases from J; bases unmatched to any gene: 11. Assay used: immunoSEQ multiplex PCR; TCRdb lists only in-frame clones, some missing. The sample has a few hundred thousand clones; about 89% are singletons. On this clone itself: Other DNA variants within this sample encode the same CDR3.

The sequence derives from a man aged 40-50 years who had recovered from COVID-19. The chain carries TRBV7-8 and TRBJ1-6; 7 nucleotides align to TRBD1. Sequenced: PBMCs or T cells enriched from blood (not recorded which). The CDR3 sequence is CASSSPGQSKNSPLHF. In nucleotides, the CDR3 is TGTGCCAGCAGCAGCCCGGGACAGTCCAAAAATTCACCCCTCCACTTT. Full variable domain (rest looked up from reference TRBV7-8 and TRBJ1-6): GAGVSQSPRYKVAKRGQDVALRCDPISGHVSLFWYQQALGQGPEFLTYFQNEAQLDKSGLPSDRFFAERPEGSVSTLKIQRTQQEDSAVYLCASSSPGQSKNSPLHFGNGTRLTVT.